This T cell receptor (beta chain) was recovered during a study of T cells after yellow fever vaccination. Each CDR3 protein gets one entry after TCRdb re-called the 5' RACE reads with MiXCR. The sample lists hundreds of thousands of distinct CDR3 sequences; 8.5% to 9% were seen once. Turning to this clonotype: Its target is not known.

This CDR3 has 14 residues. V lost 5 bases to trimming and J lost 4 bases, with 11 bases between them. From germline, CDR1 is MDHEN and CDR2 SYDVKM. Points from the study as a whole: The study noted that FACS-sorted repertoires could contain abundant clonotypes contaminating from the bulk population. The secondary response peaked faster, at day 5 versus 15, but was weaker. The booster response re-showed most primary clones: roughly 97% CD4, 88% CD8. Few clonotypes appeared in both CD4 and CD8 compartments.

V usage is TRBV28 and J usage is TRBJ2-2; a weak D match, TRBD1 (6 bases). This sample comprised PBMCs, obtained on the day of the first yellow fever vaccination. This receptor was obtained from a man aged 18 to 29 who received the YFV17D yellow fever vaccine. CDR3 bases: TGTGCCAGCAGTACCAGGGGATTCACCGGGGAGCTGTTTTTT. It encodes CASSTRGFTGELFF.